This T cell receptor (beta chain) came from a study of T cell repertoires in cytomegalovirus infection. Across the study: Recently described HLA-C-restricted plus well-studied HLA-B-restricted CMV epitopes were used. Indicated by public TCR beta signatures were CMV infection and matching HLA type. Study results and caveats: Identification of carriers of CMV plus the relevant HLA was achieved through cumulative public TCR beta family frequency. HLA-C-restricted CMV-specific TCR beta clonotypes were dominant in the ex vivo response.

About this clonotype: Its antigen is not known.

In TCRdb, the reads were re-called with MiXCR into one record per CDR3 protein. The table includes a few hundred thousand distinct CDR3 sequences, approximately 32% detected once. The CDR3 is 13 amino acids. With 5 bases removed from V and 2 bases from J, the gap between germline ends came to 9 bases. The TCR comes from a human donor in good health (CMV status not recorded). Some clones in this sample may be carry-over from other donors' samples. Sequences were derived from cultured PBMCs, sampled from culture after CMV antigen stimulation. The rearrangement joins TRBV7-1 to TRBJ2-5; D uncertain. TRBV7-1 is sorted into the ORF group, with uncertain function. As DNA, the CDR3 is TGTGCCAGCAGCCCTCAGTCACAAGAGACCCAGTACTTC. Translation: CASSPQSQETQYF.